A few counts support the clone carrying this TCR beta chain. V gave up 4 bases and J gave up 5 bases; unmatched junction bases: 5. This CDR3 comprises 13 residues. Germline lookup yields CDR1 LNHDA and CDR2 SQIVND (reference sequence). Only in-frame clones appear in the TCRdb table, and some are missing; sequencing was by immunoSEQ multiplex PCR. The data show roughly 71,000 clones, with roughly 85% seen just once and about 0.82% held by the top ten. The sample is drawn from a study of OX40 agonist ivuxolimab in advanced cancers. The specimen comprised CD4+ or CD8+ T cells sorted from blood, sampled in a trial of the OX40 agonist ivuxolimab. The chain links TRBV19 to TRBJ2-7, with 7 bases that match TRBD1. This clonotype originated in an adult with an advanced solid tumor such as melanoma, head and neck, liver or kidney cancer. The CDR3 DNA reads as TGTGCCAGTAGTAGACAGGGAAGGGACGAGCAGTACTTC. Protein product: CASSRQGRDEQYF.